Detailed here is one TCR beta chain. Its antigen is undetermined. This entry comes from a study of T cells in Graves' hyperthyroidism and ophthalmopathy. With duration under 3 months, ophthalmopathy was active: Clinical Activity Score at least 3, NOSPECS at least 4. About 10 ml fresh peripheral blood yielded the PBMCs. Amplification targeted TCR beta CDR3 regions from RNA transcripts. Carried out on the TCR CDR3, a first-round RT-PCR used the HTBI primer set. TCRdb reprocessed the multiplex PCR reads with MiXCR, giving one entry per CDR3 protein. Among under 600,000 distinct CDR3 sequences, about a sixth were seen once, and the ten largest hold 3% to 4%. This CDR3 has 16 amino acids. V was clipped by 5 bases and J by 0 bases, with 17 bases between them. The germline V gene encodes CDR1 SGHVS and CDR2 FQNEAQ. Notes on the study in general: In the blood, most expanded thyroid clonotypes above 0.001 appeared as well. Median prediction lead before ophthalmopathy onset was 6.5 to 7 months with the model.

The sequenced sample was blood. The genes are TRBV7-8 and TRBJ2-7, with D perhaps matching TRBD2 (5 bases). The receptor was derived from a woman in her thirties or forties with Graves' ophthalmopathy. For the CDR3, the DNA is TGTGCCAGCAGCCCGGCCCTCTATGGGAGCTCCTACGAGCAGTACTTC. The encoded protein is CASSPALYGSSYEQYF.